This is a list of T cell receptor beta chains from one sample in a study of vaccination effects on CD4 cells after COVID-19. These receptors have no known antigen. Generated by immunoSEQ multiplex PCR, the TCRdb table keeps only in-frame clones and is missing some. This table has about 54,000 clones, roughly 80% appearing once. The material sequenced was CD4+ T cells from PBMCs cultured with HCoV-229E spike peptides, taken before COVID-19 vaccination. These receptors were collected from a human donor who received a COVID-19 vaccine. Both conserved end residues are trimmed from each CDR3. Each record gives: J gene, CDR3 length, V gene, CDR3 protein.

J gene: TRBJ1-6
CDR3 length: 12
V gene: TRBV5-1
CDR3 protein: ASSLGQDNSPLH

J gene: TRBJ2-3
CDR3 length: 13
V gene: TRBV7-3
CDR3 protein: ASSLRQAATDTQY

J gene: TRBJ2-3
CDR3 length: 11
V gene: TRBV2
CDR3 protein: ATQRDSTDTQY

J gene: TRBJ2-3
CDR3 length: 12
V gene: TRBV7-2
CDR3 protein: ASSLGVDTDTQY

J gene: TRBJ1-2
CDR3 length: 13
V gene: TRBV6-1
CDR3 protein: ASSETETSGGGYT

J gene: TRBJ1-3
CDR3 length: 13
V gene: TRBV18
CDR3 protein: ASSPGTDLGNTIY

J gene: TRBJ1-2
CDR3 length: 13
V gene: TRBV5-1
CDR3 protein: ASSSGDTTNYGYT

J gene: TRBJ2-2
CDR3 length: 12
V gene: TRBV2
CDR3 protein: ASSVAQNTGELF

J gene: TRBJ2-1
CDR3 length: 13
V gene: TRBV30
CDR3 protein: AWIPRDGRSNEQF

J gene: TRBJ2-2
CDR3 length: 10
V gene: TRBV6-5
CDR3 protein: ATRINTGELF

J gene: TRBJ2-2
CDR3 length: 13
V gene: TRBV5-1
CDR3 protein: ASSLGIGGTGELF

J gene: TRBJ2-6
CDR3 length: 14
V gene: TRBV5-1
CDR3 protein: ASSVGQVSGANVLT

J gene: TRBJ1-3
CDR3 length: 10
V gene: TRBV3-1/TRBV3-2
CDR3 protein: ASSNQRNTIY

J gene: TRBJ1-2
CDR3 length: 15
V gene: TRBV5-6
CDR3 protein: ASSLVFQGARSYGYT

J gene: TRBJ1-6
CDR3 length: 13
V gene: TRBV10-3
CDR3 protein: AISESGESSSPLH

J gene: TRBJ1-3
CDR3 length: 13
V gene: TRBV28
CDR3 protein: ASSFIWSSGNTIY

J gene: TRBJ1-5
CDR3 length: 11
V gene: TRBV20-1
CDR3 protein: SASENNAAIRH

J gene: TRBJ2-3
CDR3 length: 14
V gene: TRBV5-1
CDR3 protein: ASSPGPAGSTDTQY

J gene: TRBJ2-1
CDR3 length: 14
V gene: TRBV24-1
CDR3 protein: ATSDRTSGGGNEQF

J gene: TRBJ1-5
CDR3 length: 13
V gene: TRBV19
CDR3 protein: ASSIRGELDQPQH

J gene: TRBJ1-2
CDR3 length: 13
V gene: TRBV20-1
CDR3 protein: SATDRGLRNYGYT

J gene: TRBJ1-1
CDR3 length: 11
V gene: TRBV7-3
CDR3 protein: ASSRSSDTEAF

J gene: TRBJ1-6
CDR3 length: 16
V gene: TRBV18
CDR3 protein: ASSPLRTGPKNNSPLH